This passage covers 12 T cell receptor beta chains from one sample sequenced in a study of OX40 agonist ivuxolimab in advanced cancers. The data were produced by immunoSEQ multiplex PCR, yet TCRdb's version contains in-frame clones alone and is incomplete. The repertoire holds over 75,000 clones, with approximately 87% as singletons. Sequenced material: CD4+ or CD8+ T cells sorted from blood, taken in a trial of the OX40 agonist ivuxolimab. The origin of the receptors is an adult with an advanced solid tumor such as melanoma, head and neck, liver or kidney cancer.

The CDR3 nucleotides are TGCGCCAGCAGTGAGGACAGGGTAAGATTTCATGAGCAGTTCTTC. Residues: CASSEDRVRFHEQFF. This chain joins TRBV10-1 and TRBJ2-1, with 7 bases that match TRBD1. CDR1 and CDR2 (germline): WNHNN, SYGVQD (reference sequence). This CDR3 contains 15 residues. Trimming cost V 2 bases and J 8 bases; bases outside gene matches: 9.

The V and J genes are TRBV30 and TRBJ1-5, with D uncertain. The CDR3 contains 15 residues. CDR1 is GTSNPN, CDR2 SVGIG, per germline (reference sequence). Trimming removed 7 bases from V and 1 base from J, with 17 bases in between. The CDR3 region has the DNA TGTGCCTCAAGCGACGGCACCGGGAGCAATCAGCCCCAGCATTTT. It encodes CASSDGTGSNQPQHF.

The chain uses TRBV7-9 and TRBJ1-4; no definite D call. V was shortened by 4 bases and J by 6 bases, with 3 bases between the two germline ends. The CDR3 totals 11 residues. Germline V gene data show CDR1 as SEHNR and CDR2 as FQNEAQ (reference sequence). DNA for the CDR3: TGTGCCAGCAGCTGGCATGAAAAACTGTTTTTT. Its translation is CASSWHEKLFF. Combining the CDR3 with reference TRBV7-9 and TRBJ1-4 gives the whole variable domain DTGVSQNPRHKITKRGQNVTFRCDPISEHNRLYWYRQTLGQGPEFLTYFQNEAQLEKSRLLSDRFSAERPKGSFSTLEIQRTEQGDSAMYLCASSWHEKLFFGSGTQLSVL.

V gene TRBV30 combines with J gene TRBJ1-3, with TRBD1 matching over 10 bases. The CDR3 loop spans 18 amino acids. Per the germline V gene, CDR1 is GTSNPN and CDR2 is SVGIG (reference sequence). The V and J ends lost 3 bases and 0 bases, in that order; junction bases with no gene match: 11. The CDR3 spells CAWRRYGTGEISGNTIYF. The CDR3 nucleotides are TGTGCCTGGAGGAGGTATGGGACAGGGGAAATCTCTGGAAACACCATATATTTT.

This chain uses TRBV5-1 with TRBJ2-3, with D possibly being TRBD1 or TRBD2 (5 bases each). This CDR3 comprises 15 residues. Trimming removed 0 bases from V and 2 bases from J, with 10 bases in between. CDR1 SGHRS and CDR2 YFSETQ come from the germline V gene. CDR3 DNA sequence: TGCGCCAGCAGCTTGGAAGGGACCAACACAGATACGCAGTATTTT. Translating gives CASSLEGTNTDTQYF.

The chain recombines TRBV6-5 with TRBJ2-5, with D possibly TRBD1 on 5 matching bases. V shed 11 bases and J shed 4 bases, with 17 bases lying between them. Germline CDR1 reads MNHEY; CDR2 reads SVGAGI. The CDR3 is made up of 13 amino acids. The CDR3 reads CASRVKGLETQYF. In DNA, the CDR3 is TGTGCCTCCCGGGTAAAGGGGCTAGAGACCCAGTACTTC.

V gene TRBV18 combines with J gene TRBJ2-7; TRBD1 agrees at 10 bases. Trimming removed 2 bases from V and 3 bases from J; junction bases left unmatched: 4. Per germline, CDR1 KGHSH and CDR2 LQKENI. The CDR3 extends over 15 amino acids. The CDR3 DNA reads TGTGCCAGCTCACCAGGGACAGGGGTTTTCTACGAGCAGTACTTC. Amino acid sequence: CASSPGTGVFYEQYF.

The rearrangement uses TRBV28 and TRBJ2-7; 7 bases are shared with TRBD1. The CDR3 is 13 residues long. V was pared by 7 bases and J by 2 bases, with 5 bases of the junction left unmatched. The germline gives CDR1 MDHEN, CDR2 SYDVKM. Written as DNA, the CDR3 is TGTGCCAGCAACACAGGGACAGCCTACGAGCAGTACGTC. Translated, it gives CASNTGTAYEQYV.

The chain combines TRBV15 with TRBJ2-5, with 9 bases matching TRBD2. Per germline, CDR1 LNHNV and CDR2 YYDKDF (reference sequence). The CDR3 contains 13 residues. Losses at the gene ends were 5 bases for V and 4 bases for J; bases not matched to a gene: 2. The CDR3 spells CATSLAGLETQYF. The CDR3 nucleotides read TGTGCCACCAGCCTAGCGGGATTAGAGACCCAGTACTTC. Full variable domain (rest looked up from reference TRBV15 and TRBJ2-5): DAMVIQNPRYQVTQFGKPVTLSCSQTLNHNVMYWYQQKSSQAPKLLFHYYDKDFNNEADTPDNFQSRRPNTSFCFLDIRSPGLGDTAMYLCATSLAGLETQYFGPGTRLLVL.

The table lists this clone with a few counts. The CDR3 DNA reads TGTGCCAGCAGCATCTTTCGCTCCTACGAGCAGTACGTC. As protein: CASSIFRSYEQYV. This chain joins TRBV27 and TRBJ2-7, with unresolved D. Trimming pared 6 bases from V and 0 bases from J, leaving 9 bases between. Germline CDR1 MNHEY, CDR2 SMNVEV (reference sequence). The CDR3 is 13 residues long.

The rearrangement uses TRBV2 and TRBJ2-3; TRBD1 agrees at 8 bases. This CDR3 comprises 15 residues. CDR1 is SNHLY and CDR2 is FYNNEI in the germline V gene. Germline trimming cut 6 bases from V and 4 bases from J; bases unmatched to any gene: 9. The CDR3: CASRARTGIADTQYF. As DNA, the CDR3 is TGTGCCAGCAGGGCCCGGACAGGGATAGCAGATACGCAGTATTTT.

V is TRBV28 and J is TRBJ1-1; unclear D gene. Germline CDR1 MDHEN, CDR2 SYDVKM. The CDR3 loop spans 15 amino acids. V lost 2 bases, J lost 1 base, and 11 bases lay in between. The CDR3 DNA reads TGTGCCAGCAGTTTACGGGCCGAGTGGAACACTGAAGCTTTCTTT. Translation gives CASSLRAEWNTEAFF.